The 19 T cell receptor beta chains below were found in one sample sequenced in a study of T cells in Graves' hyperthyroidism and ophthalmopathy. Researchers took RNA transcripts and amplified the TCR beta CDR3 regions from them. Using the HTBI primer set, a first-round RT-PCR was run on the TCR CDR3. One entry per CDR3 protein results from TCRdb running MiXCR on the multiplex PCR reads. In the table there are roughly 750,000 distinct CDR3 sequences, less than 20% of which are singletons. Material: blood. The receptors come from a man aged 18 to 29 with Graves' hyperthyroidism.

The chain has TRBV20-1 and TRBJ1-2; 8 bases fit TRBD1. The trim removed 3 bases at V and 1 base at J, leaving 10 bases unmatched. CDR3 length: 16 residues. Germline loops: CDR1 DFQATT, CDR2 SNEGSKA (reference sequence). DNA of the CDR3: TGCAGTGCTAGCGGACAGGGCGCAAGTTTTAACTATGGCTACACCTTC. Amino acid sequence: CSASGQGASFNYGYTF.

The V gene is TRBV12-3 or TRBV12-4, the J gene TRBJ2-7; 8 bases agree with TRBD1. Trimming at V came to 2 bases and at J to 3 bases, leaving 6 bases not matched to a gene. This CDR3 is 15 amino acids long. CDR3 protein: CASSLRGQASYEQYF. The CDR3 region has the DNA TGTGCCAGCAGTTTAAGGGGACAGGCCAGCTACGAGCAGTACTTC.

The CDR3 spells CSVLTSSSIEQYF. The CDR3 nucleotides are TGCAGTGTCCTGACTAGCAGCAGTATCGAGCAGTACTTC. The chain couples TRBV20-1 to TRBJ2-7, with 7 bases fitting TRBD2. CDR1 is DFQATT and CDR2 is SNEGSKA in the germline V gene (reference sequence). V shed 7 bases and J 6 bases; nucleotides not matched to a gene: 12. CDR3 length equals 13 residues.

Worth noting for this clonotype: A much more abundant neighbour one base away suggests this may be a read error. The chain has TRBV9 and TRBJ2-1; 12 nucleotides align to TRBD2. Gene TRBJ2-7 matches the end of the DNA better, so the J call may be wrong. This CDR3 comprises 18 residues. CDR1 is SGDLS and CDR2 is YYNGEE in the germline V gene. CDR3 amino acids: CASSVGLAGVGSYNEQYF. In nucleotides, the CDR3 is TGTGCCAGCAGCGTAGGACTAGCGGGAGTAGGGTCCTACAATGAGCAGTACTTC.

There are many counts of this clonotype. The chain has TRBV7-9 and TRBJ2-1, with 11 bases that match TRBD2. From germline, CDR1 is SEHNR and CDR2 FQNEAQ (reference sequence). The ends lost 0 bases at V and 4 bases at J; junction bases unmatched: 8. CDR3 length equals 18 residues. Here the CDR3 DNA reads TGTGCCAGCAGCTTAGCGCGCAGGACTAGCGGGTTATACAATGAGCAGTTCTTC. This translates into CASSLARRTSGLYNEQFF.

The chain links TRBV2 to TRBJ2-4, with TRBD1 matching 8 bases. V shed 6 bases, J shed 0 bases, and the junction held 13 bases outside the gene matches. There are 18 residues in the CDR3. Germline CDR1 SNHLY, CDR2 FYNNEI. CDR3 coding DNA: TGTGCCAGCAGCGCTTCTTTGGGACAGGCCCTAGCCAAAAACATTCAGTACTTC. Amino acids: CASSASLGQALAKNIQYF. The complete variable domain, with remaining parts taken from reference TRBV2 and TRBJ2-4, reads EPEVTQTPSHQVTQMGQEVILRCVPISNHLYFYWYRQILGQKVEFLVSFYNNEISEKSEIFDDQFSVERPDGSNFTLKIRSTKLEDSAMYFCASSASLGQALAKNIQYFGAGTRLSVL.

The chain joins TRBV19 to TRBJ2-1; 15 bases agree with TRBD2. The CDR3 runs 19 residues. Per germline, CDR1 LNHDA and CDR2 SQIVND (reference sequence). Unmatched junction bases numbered 7, after V lost 4 bases and J lost 0 bases. In nucleotides, the CDR3 is TGTGCCAGTAGTACCGGACTAGCGGGAGGGCAAGTCTCCTACAATGAGCAGTTCTTC. It translates to CASSTGLAGGQVSYNEQFF. Variable domain in full (rest from reference TRBV19 and TRBJ2-1): DGGITQSPKYLFRKEGQNVTLSCEQNLNHDAMYWYRQDPGQGLRLIYYSQIVNDFQKGDIAEGYSVSREKKESFPLTVTSAQKNPTAFYLCASSTGLAGGQVSYNEQFFGPGTRLTVL.

This clonotype was seen at least ten times. This chain connects TRBV9 to TRBJ1-5; possible D gene TRBD1, 6 bases. Germline V gene data show CDR1 as SGDLS and CDR2 as YYNGEE. The V and J ends lost 3 bases and 2 bases respectively, with 18 bases between them. The CDR3 is 17 amino acids. The CDR3 reads CASSGDPGGGGNQPQHF. The CDR3 nucleotides are TGTGCCAGCAGCGGAGACCCCGGAGGGGGAGGCAATCAGCCCCAGCATTTT. Using reference TRBV9 and TRBJ1-5 for the parts outside the CDR3, the full variable domain is DSGVTQTPKHLITATGQRVTLRCSPRSGDLSVYWYQQSLDQGLQFLIQYYNGEERAKGNILERFSAQQFPDLHSELNLSSLELGDSALYFCASSGDPGGGGNQPQHFGDGTRLSIL.

The chain joins TRBV7-2 to TRBJ2-1; 9 nucleotides line up with TRBD1. Per germline, CDR1 SGHTA and CDR2 FQGNSA. Unmatched junction bases numbered 6, after V lost 2 bases and J lost 7 bases. The CDR3 sequence is 15 residues long. The CDR3 DNA follows: TGTGCCAGCAGCTTAATGGGACAGGGTATGAATGAGCAGTTCTTC. It encodes CASSLMGQGMNEQFF.

This clonotype was seen only a few times. The genes are TRBV29-1 and TRBJ1-1; 8 bases are a match to TRBD1. The CDR3 consists of 14 residues. Germline assignment: CDR1 SQVTM and CDR2 ANQGSEA. V shed 6 bases and J 3 bases; nucleotides not matched to a gene: 9. CDR3 DNA: TGCAGCGTAGTCTTCCGGGACAGGTACACTGAAGCTTTCTTT. It codes for CSVVFRDRYTEAFF.

This chain uses TRBV4-3 with TRBJ2-7, with 10 nucleotides matching TRBD1. The CDR3 has 16 residues. Germline-derived CDR1 and CDR2 are LGHNA and YSLEER. V shed 0 bases and J 3 bases; nucleotides not matched to a gene: 5. In DNA form, the CDR3 reads TGCGCCAGCAGCCAAGATCGGGGACAGGGGAACTACGAGCAGTACTTC. Its protein is CASSQDRGQGNYEQYF.

This sequence joins TRBV7-2 and TRBJ1-5, with a possible D match to TRBD1 (6 bases). Trimming removed 5 bases from V and 6 bases from J, with 11 bases in between. Germline values: CDR1 SGHTA, CDR2 FQGNSA. CDR3 length: 13 residues. CDR3 sequence: CASSATGTQPQHF. In DNA form, the CDR3 reads TGTGCCAGCAGCGCGACAGGTACTCAGCCCCAGCATTTT.

This clonotype was seen a handful of times. The chain carries TRBV5-1 and TRBJ1-3; perhaps TRBD1 as D (5 bases). Trimming took 0 bases from V and 4 from J, leaving 8 bases between them. Germline V lookup: CDR1 SGHRS, CDR2 YFSETQ. CDR3 size: 14 residues. CDR3 DNA: TGCGCCAGCAGCTTGGCAGGGCGCGGAAACACCATATATTTT. Protein product: CASSLAGRGNTIYF.

This clonotype showed up many times. The chain employs TRBV27 and TRBJ2-1, with D possibly being TRBD2 (5 bases). CDR1 is MNHEY, CDR2 SMNVEV, per germline (reference sequence). V was shortened by 5 bases and J by 8 bases, with 7 bases between the two germline ends. The CDR3 is 11 amino acids. CDR3 nucleotides: TGTGCCAGCAGTGGCGGGCATGAGCAGTTCTTC. Translated, it gives CASSGGHEQFF.

The rearrangement uses TRBV6-1 and TRBJ2-3, with a possible D match to TRBD2 (6 bases). Trimming took off 8 bases at V and 2 bases at J, with 17 bases between the two ends. This CDR3 region has 15 residues. The germline V gene encodes CDR1 MNHNS and CDR2 SASEGT. This CDR3 reads CASRDIGGYTDTQYF. The DNA of the CDR3 is TGTGCCAGCCGAGACATCGGGGGTTACACAGATACGCAGTATTTT.

The rearrangement links TRBV30 to TRBJ1-2, with 7 positions matching TRBD1. The CDR3 covers 15 residues. Germline V gene lookup returns CDR1 GTSNPN and CDR2 SVGIG (reference sequence). Trimming cost V 2 bases and J 4 bases; bases outside gene matches: 10. The CDR3 spells CAWSPGTAFSYGYTF. The CDR3 nucleotides read TGTGCCTGGAGTCCAGGGACAGCCTTTTCCTATGGCTACACCTTC. Based on the CDR3 plus reference TRBV30 and TRBJ1-2, the full variable domain is SQTIHQWPATLVQPVGSPLSLECTVEGTSNPNLYWYRQAAGRGLQLLFYSVGIGQISSEVPQNLSASRPQDRQFILSSKKLLLSDSGFYLCAWSPGTAFSYGYTFGSGTRLTVV.

This clonotype was seen many times. The chain is built from TRBV12-3 or TRBV12-4 and TRBJ2-5; D not resolved. This CDR3 is 13 amino acids long. V was trimmed by 5 bases and J by 4 bases, leaving 11 bases between them. The CDR3 DNA reads as TGTGCCAGCAGTACCCTGGGGTCAGAGACCCAGTACTTC. Translation: CASSTLGSETQYF.

This clonotype appeared many times. The genes are TRBV28 and TRBJ2-7; a possible D gene is TRBD1 (5 bases). Germline values: CDR1 MDHEN, CDR2 SYDVKM. The CDR3 spans 12 residues. Deletions cut 5 bases from V and 7 bases from J, with 12 bases between. The CDR3 spells CASSQTRVEQYF. In nucleotides, the CDR3 is TGTGCCAGCAGTCAGACCAGGGTTGAGCAGTACTTC.

In this sample, this clonotype turned up many times. The genes are TRBV2 and TRBJ1-1, with 8 bases aligning to TRBD1. The CDR3 contains 16 residues. Germline trimming cut 4 bases from V and 3 bases from J; bases unmatched to any gene: 10. CDR1 SNHLY and CDR2 FYNNEI come from the germline V gene. DNA for the CDR3: TGTGCCAGCAGTGGATTAGGACAGGGAGGTGACACTGAAGCTTTCTTT. It encodes CASSGLGQGGDTEAFF.